A single sample gave rise to the 14 T cell receptor beta chains below, sequenced in a study of cytomegalovirus exposure and HLA in healthy donors. 60 Vbeta and 13 Jbeta primers were used in PCR. Here immunoSEQ multiplex PCR was the method, and the copy in TCRdb shows in-frame clones only, minus some. The data show fewer than 100,000 clones, 7.6% seen once. The sample was PBMCs. These receptors were collected from a man in his fifties or sixties in good health and CMV-seronegative.

This clone was detected only a few times. The chain carries TRBV7-2 and TRBJ2-1; D possibly corresponds to TRBD1 (6 bases). V lost 4 bases, J lost 0 bases, and 13 bases lay in between. The CDR3 is made up of 16 amino acids. The V gene's germline CDR1 is SGHTA and CDR2 FQGNSA. The CDR3 loop is CASSSAGDLSYNEQFF. CDR3 in DNA: TGTGCCAGCAGCTCGGCAGGGGACCTCTCCTACAATGAGCAGTTCTTC.

This clone was counted a few times. CDR3 loop: CASSTTGTAHGYTF. The DNA of the CDR3 is TGTGCCAGCAGCACAACCGGGACAGCCCATGGCTACACCTTC. This chain uses TRBV9 with TRBJ1-2; 7 bases match TRBD1. Germline loops: CDR1 SGDLS, CDR2 YYNGEE. Trimming took 4 bases from V and 6 from J; bases not matched to a gene: 9. This CDR3 is 14 amino acids long.

This chain joins TRBV28 and TRBJ1-3; no clear D. Germline assignment: CDR1 MDHEN and CDR2 SYDVKM. Trimming shortened V by 3 bases and J by 0 bases, and 6 bases separated the two germline ends. The CDR3 spans 14 residues. The CDR3 sequence is CASSFRGSGNTIYF. The CDR3 DNA reads TGTGCCAGCAGTTTTCGGGGCTCTGGAAACACCATATATTTT.

The chain recombines TRBV18 with TRBJ2-7; maybe TRBD2 (5 bases). Trimming shortened V by 2 bases and J by 3 bases, and 20 bases separated the two germline ends. CDR1 and CDR2 from the germline V gene are KGHSH and LQKENI. The CDR3 is 17 residues long. CDR3 nucleotide sequence: TGTGCCAGCTCACCAAATGTCCCCTATGAGGCGGGCTACGAGCAGTACTTC. Encoded protein: CASSPNVPYEAGYEQYF.

This chain uses TRBV30 with TRBJ1-4; a weak D match, TRBD1 (5 bases). Per germline, CDR1 GTSNPN and CDR2 SVGIG (reference sequence). The CDR3 contains 16 residues. V lost 4 bases to trimming and J lost 8 bases, with 23 bases between them. For the CDR3, the DNA is TGTGCCTGGACCGGGGGAAACTCGGGCGCCCTAGAAAAACTGTTTTTT. It is translated as CAWTGGNSGALEKLFF.

V gene TRBV2 combines with J gene TRBJ2-5; 8 positions agree with TRBD2. The CDR3 consists of 16 residues. The V segment lost 4 bases and the J segment 1 base; nucleotides outside the gene matches: 8. Per germline, CDR1 SNHLY and CDR2 FYNNEI. CDR3 nucleotides: TGTGCCAGCAGTGGGGGACTAGGCGGTTCCCAAGAGACCCAGTACTTC. Its translation: CASSGGLGGSQETQYF.

This chain connects TRBV7-3 to TRBJ2-7, with D tentatively TRBD1 (5 bases). V lost 3 bases and J lost 3, with 9 bases in between. The CDR3 consists of 13 residues. CDR1 and CDR2 (germline): SGHTA, FQGTGA. CDR3 in DNA: TGTGCCAGCAGCTTGGACAAAAACTACGAGCAGTACTTC. The encoded protein is CASSLDKNYEQYF.

The V gene is TRBV29-1, the J gene TRBJ2-3; TRBD1 is a possible D gene (6 bases). The CDR3 runs to 12 residues. V was pared by 6 bases and J by 2 bases, with 9 bases between. Germline assignment: CDR1 SQVTM and CDR2 ANQGSEA. Written as DNA, the CDR3 is TGCAGCGTAGGACAGATCACAGATACGCAGTATTTT. Translating it yields CSVGQITDTQYF.

There are a few counts of this clone. The J gene is TRBJ2-7, the V gene TRBV6-1; D not certain. CDR1 is MNHNS, CDR2 SASEGT, per germline. Trimming took off 3 bases at V and 3 bases at J, with 6 bases between the two ends. The CDR3 has 12 amino acids. The CDR3 here is CASSDTDYEQYF. CDR3 DNA sequence: TGTGCCAGCAGTGATACAGACTACGAGCAGTACTTC.

The chain carries TRBV28 and TRBJ2-5; 12 bases line up with TRBD2. Germline CDR1 and CDR2: MDHEN and SYDVKM. This CDR3 is built from 17 residues. Losses at the gene ends were 2 bases for V and 1 base for J; bases not matched to a gene: 5. CDR3 sequence: CASSLTPGLAGQETQYF. The CDR3 DNA is TGTGCCAGCAGTTTAACCCCGGGACTAGCGGGCCAAGAGACCCAGTACTTC. Looking up the rest from reference TRBV28 and TRBJ2-5 gives the full variable domain: DVKVTQSSRYLVKRTGEKVFLECVQDMDHENMFWYRQDPGLGLRLIYFSYDVKMKEKGDIPEGYSVSREKKERFSLILESASTNQTSMYLCASSLTPGLAGQETQYFGPGTRLLVL.

The CDR3 spells CAIKWGDRLNEKLFF. CDR3 in DNA: TGCGCCATCAAGTGGGGGGACAGGCTCAATGAAAAACTGTTTTTT. This chain uses TRBV10-1 with TRBJ1-4, with 8 positions matching TRBD1. The CDR3 loop spans 15 amino acids. Per germline, CDR1 WNHNN and CDR2 SYGVQD (reference sequence). The ends lost 10 bases at V and 5 bases at J; junction bases unmatched: 12.

This chain links TRBV4-1 with TRBJ2-1, with D possibly matching TRBD1 (5 bases). CDR3 size: 17 residues. Germline V gene sequence: CDR1 MGHRA, CDR2 YSYEKL. Deletions cut 0 bases from V and 9 bases from J, with 21 bases between. This CDR3 reads CASSQDYRQGSSSEQFF. CDR3 in DNA: TGCGCCAGCAGCCAAGATTACCGCCAGGGTTCGAGCAGTGAGCAGTTCTTC.

This clone was seen more than once but under ten times. This rearrangement joins TRBV30 to TRBJ2-7; possible D gene TRBD2, 6 bases. The germline V gene encodes CDR1 GTSNPN and CDR2 SVGIG (reference sequence). The CDR3 is made up of 12 amino acids. Trimming removed 2 bases at V and 9 bases at J, with 14 bases between. CDR3 bases: TGTGCCTGGAGTATTGACAGTAGCGGGCAGTACTTC. Translated: CAWSIDSSGQYF.

This clone has only a few counts. The chain carries TRBV7-2 and TRBJ2-1; TRBD1 is a possible D gene (6 bases). Trimming shortened V by 3 bases and J by 10 bases, and 10 bases separated the two germline ends. CDR1 and CDR2 (germline): SGHTA, FQGNSA. CDR3 size: 12 residues. CDR3 loop: CASSFAGDEQFF. The CDR3 DNA reads TGTGCCAGCAGCTTCGCAGGGGACGAGCAGTTCTTC.